This T cell receptor (beta chain) was captured by sequencing in a study of blood T cell repertoires in COVID-19. Study details: COVID-19 samples collected from the United States, Italy and Spain covered acute and convalescent phases. T cells, B-cell-depleted T cells, or PBMCs supplied cDNA or gDNA.

Germline V gene data show CDR1 as LGHDT and CDR2 as YNNKEL (reference sequence). Trimming left V 0 bases short and J 4 bases short, with 12 bases between. The CDR3 length is 16 residues. This table comes from immunoSEQ multiplex PCR, and its TCRdb copy is limited to in-frame clones, with some not included. The sample lists some 300,000 clones, around nine tenths occurring once. The chain joins TRBV3-1 (or the pseudogene TRBV3-2) to TRBJ1-4; a weak D match, TRBD1 (5 bases). The sample was peripheral blood. The clonotype originates from a man aged 65 to 79 with acute or convalescent COVID-19. The CDR3 DNA reads as TGTGCCAGCAGCCAAGATACGACAGAAGATAATGAAAAACTGTTTTTT. Encoded protein: CASSQDTTEDNEKLFF.